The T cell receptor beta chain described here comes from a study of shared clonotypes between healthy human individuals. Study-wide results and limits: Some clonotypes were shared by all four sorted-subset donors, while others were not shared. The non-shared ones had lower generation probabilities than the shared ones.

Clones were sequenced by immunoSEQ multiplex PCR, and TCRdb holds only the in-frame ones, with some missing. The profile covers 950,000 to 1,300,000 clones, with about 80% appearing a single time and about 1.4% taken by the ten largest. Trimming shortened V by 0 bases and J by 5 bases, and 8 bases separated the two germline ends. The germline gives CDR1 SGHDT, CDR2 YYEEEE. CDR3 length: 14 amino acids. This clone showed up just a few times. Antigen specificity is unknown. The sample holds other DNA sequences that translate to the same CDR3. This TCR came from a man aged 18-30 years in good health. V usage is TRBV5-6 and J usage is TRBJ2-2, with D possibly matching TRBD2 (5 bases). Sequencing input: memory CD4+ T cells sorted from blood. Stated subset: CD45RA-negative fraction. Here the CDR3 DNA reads TGTGCCAGCAGCTTGGTCGGGGTAACCGGGGAGCTGTTTTTT. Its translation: CASSLVGVTGELFF.